This TCR beta chain derives from a study of blood T cell repertoires in COVID-19. Living in roughly 25 US areas, the participants were between roughly 18 and 90 years of age. Participants' own reports of clinical history determined their cohort assignment. Two negative PCRs, clearance, or symptom resolution characterized the recovered Cohort 3 donors. The CDR3 is made up of 13 amino acids. CDR1 is MDHEN and CDR2 is SYDVKM in the germline V gene. Deletions cut 2 bases from V and 5 bases from J, with 10 bases between. Original data processing: Amplifying reference gene primers gave estimates of nucleated cell counts. Only in-frame clones appear in the TCRdb table, and some are missing; sequencing was by immunoSEQ multiplex PCR. V and J calls and clone size are as listed in that table; D and trimming were resolved from the DNA. The sample carries about 340,000 clones, more than 85% recorded once.

The chain uses TRBV28 and TRBJ2-7, with D perhaps matching TRBD1 (6 bases). Sequencing used PBMCs or T cells enriched from blood (not recorded which). This TCR was recovered from a woman aged 25 to 39 who had recovered from COVID-19. The CDR3 protein is CASSLIQGHEQYF. The CDR3 DNA sequence: TGTGCCAGCAGTTTAATACAGGGCCACGAGCAGTACTTC.